The 25 T cell receptor beta chains listed next were all sequenced from one sample in a study of PD-L1 blockade in urothelial cancer (dated by TCRdb to between 2016 and 2019). The library was generated by the immunoSEQ multiplex PCR assay. Held by TCRdb, this immuneACCESS table contains in-frame sequences only and omits some clones. Under half of the omission traces to an unresolved V gene where checked; the cause of the rest is unknown. This sample has 70,000 or so clones in its table, and 85% to 90% of those were observed once. Around 3.3% of the sample belongs to the ten largest clones. This specimen was PBMCs, taken around atezolizumab (anti-PD-L1) treatment. Receptors were obtained from a man aged 55 to 69 with urothelial cancer.

The DNA for the CDR3 is TGTGCCAGCAGCATGGGACAGGGTTCGGTTTCACCCCTCCACTTT. Translated, it gives CASSMGQGSVSPLHF. This chain joins TRBV7-8 and TRBJ1-6, with 9 bases aligning to TRBD1. Germline V lookup: CDR1 SGHVS, CDR2 FQNEAQ. With V trimmed by 5 bases and J by 9 bases, 8 bases remained unmatched. The CDR3 has 15 amino acids.

This clone was recorded once. The chain has TRBV4-3 and TRBJ1-1; D may be TRBD1 (5 bases). CDR3 length: 16 amino acids. V lost 0 bases and J lost 2, with 13 bases in between. CDR1 and CDR2 (germline): LGHNA, YSLEER. CDR3 sequence: CASSQDWQTVNTEAFF. The CDR3 nucleotides read TGCGCCAGCAGCCAAGATTGGCAGACAGTCAACACTGAAGCTTTCTTT.

The V and J genes are TRBV5-1 and TRBJ2-1; TRBD1 matches 8 bases. The CDR3 length is 18 residues. Trimming removed 0 bases from V and 9 bases from J; junction bases left unmatched: 17. CDR1 and CDR2 from the germline V gene are SGHRS and YFSETQ. CDR3 coding DNA: TGCGCCAGCAGCTTGGCCCCCGGAGACAGGGGAGACGAGGGTGAGCAGTTCTTC. The encoded protein is CASSLAPGDRGDEGEQFF.

The V call is TRBV7-9, the J call TRBJ2-7, with TRBD1 matching over 7 bases. The CDR3 contains 14 residues. From germline, CDR1 is SEHNR and CDR2 FQNEAQ (reference sequence). V lost 5 bases and J lost 2; bases outside the gene matches: 6. Here the CDR3 DNA reads TGTGCCAGCAGCCCGAATCAGGGGGCCTACGAGCAGTACTTC. Its protein product is CASSPNQGAYEQYF.

The chain joins TRBV2 to TRBJ2-3, with 9 bases that match TRBD1. The CDR3 contains 18 residues. J was trimmed by 6 bases and V by 1 base; bases with no gene match: 14. Germline values: CDR1 SNHLY, CDR2 FYNNEI. This CDR3 reads CASSEDETGGWRGDTQYF. CDR3 DNA sequence: TGTGCCAGCAGTGAAGACGAGACAGGGGGGTGGCGTGGGGATACGCAGTATTTT.

The V gene is TRBV28, the J gene TRBJ2-1; 8 bases are a match to TRBD1. Germline assignment: CDR1 MDHEN and CDR2 SYDVKM. This CDR3 has 14 residues. V lost 7 bases, J lost 8 bases, and 10 bases stayed unmatched. CDR3: CASIMSGGADEQFF. For the CDR3, the DNA is TGTGCCAGCATAATGTCAGGGGGCGCAGATGAGCAGTTCTTC.

The V gene is TRBV28, the J gene TRBJ2-7; 11 bases fit TRBD1. CDR3 length: 15 amino acids. From germline, CDR1 is MDHEN and CDR2 SYDVKM. The trim removed 4 bases at V and 2 bases at J, leaving 4 bases unmatched. CDR3 residues: CASSSPGQGAYEQYF. Written as DNA, the CDR3 is TGTGCCAGCAGTTCTCCGGGACAGGGGGCCTACGAGCAGTACTTC.

The chain joins TRBV11-1 to TRBJ2-3, with TRBD2 matching 7 bases. The V and J ends lost 2 bases and 1 base, in that order; junction bases with no gene match: 3. The CDR3 has 15 residues. Per germline, CDR1 SGHAT and CDR2 FQDESV (reference sequence). As DNA, the CDR3 is TGTGCCAGCAGCTTACGGGGGGACCGCACAGATACGCAGTATTTT. Amino acids: CASSLRGDRTDTQYF.

CDR3 nucleotide sequence: TGTGCCAGCAGTTACGCTCACAGGAACACTGAAGCTTTCTTT. Protein: CASSYAHRNTEAFF. The rearrangement links TRBV6-6 to TRBJ1-1; no clear D gene. CDR1 and CDR2 (germline): MNHNY, SVGAGI (reference sequence). The CDR3 has 14 amino acids. With 2 bases removed from V and 1 base from J, the gap between germline ends came to 8 bases.

CDR3 in amino acids: CASSLADAGRGYGYTF. Here the CDR3 DNA reads TGTGCCAGCAGCTTAGCTGACGCAGGCCGGGGCTATGGCTACACCTTC. V gene TRBV7-2 combines with J gene TRBJ1-2, with unresolved D. The CDR3 loop spans 16 amino acids. V lost 0 bases, J lost 4 bases, and 15 bases lay in between. The germline gives CDR1 SGHTA, CDR2 FQGNSA.

V usage is TRBV30 and J usage is TRBJ1-5; 9 nucleotides agree with TRBD1. After removal of 0 bases from V and 5 bases from J, the junction contained 5 bases not matched to a gene. The CDR3 is 15 residues long. In germline, CDR1 is GTSNPN, CDR2 SVGIG (reference sequence). Here the CDR3 DNA reads TGTGCCTGGAGTGTTACCACAGGGGGCCATCAGCCCCAGCATTTT. This gives the protein CAWSVTTGGHQPQHF.

Only a few counts were recorded for this clone. The chain carries TRBV2 and TRBJ2-7, with 13 bases lining up with TRBD2. This CDR3 comprises 15 residues. V shed 0 bases and J 8 bases; nucleotides not matched to a gene: 4. CDR1 and CDR2 (germline): SNHLY, FYNNEI. This CDR3 reads CASSEAGGLAGKQYF. CDR3 DNA: TGTGCCAGCAGTGAAGCAGGGGGACTAGCGGGAAAGCAGTACTTC.

This clone was found once. V is TRBV6-1 and J is TRBJ2-4; 15 positions agree with TRBD2. V lost 3 bases to trimming and J lost 2 bases; unmatched junction nucleotides: 8. CDR3 length: 19 amino acids. Germline assignment: CDR1 MNHNS and CDR2 SASEGT. As DNA, the CDR3 is TGTGCCAGCAGTGACCCGGGACTAGCGGGGGGCCCTTCCAAAAACATTCAGTACTTC. Protein sequence: CASSDPGLAGGPSKNIQYF.

The V gene is TRBV28, the J gene TRBJ2-2; D not resolved. Germline V gene data show CDR1 as MDHEN and CDR2 as SYDVKM. The V end was cut by 3 bases, the J end by 4 bases, with 9 bases between. The CDR3 is 14 amino acids. CDR3 sequence (DNA): TGTGCCAGCAGTTTGGGCAGAAGCACCGGGGAGCTGTTTTTT. It codes for CASSLGRSTGELFF.

The gene calls are TRBV13 and TRBJ1-1; D may be TRBD1 (5 bases). V was trimmed by 4 bases and J by 1 base, leaving 10 bases between them. CDR3 length: 14 residues. Germline V gene sequence: CDR1 PRHDT, CDR2 FYEKMQ (reference sequence). CDR3 DNA: TGTGCCAGCAGCTCCCGGGGGACGAACACTGAAGCTTTCTTT. It codes for CASSSRGTNTEAFF.

This chain links TRBV5-1 with TRBJ1-2; 10 nucleotides agree with TRBD1. The V gene end was trimmed by 4 bases and the J gene end by 0 bases; junction bases not matched to a gene: 6. Germline CDR1 reads SGHRS; CDR2 reads YFSETQ. The CDR3 is 16 residues long. The CDR3 DNA reads TGCGCCAGCAGCCTAGGACAGGGGGTAGCTAACTATGGCTACACCTTC. Translating gives CASSLGQGVANYGYTF.

The rearrangement joins TRBV19 to TRBJ2-5, with TRBD2 matching over 11 bases. Germline values: CDR1 LNHDA, CDR2 SQIVND (reference sequence). This CDR3 comprises 15 residues. J gave up 9 bases and V 5 bases, and 11 bases lay outside the gene matches. CDR3 sequence: CASSARLAGTAAQYF. DNA for the CDR3: TGTGCCAGTAGTGCCCGACTAGCGGGGACCGCGGCCCAGTACTTC.

The rearrangement joins TRBV5-1 to TRBJ2-3; a possible D gene is TRBD2 (6 bases). Germline CDR1 reads SGHRS; CDR2 reads YFSETQ. CDR3 length equals 16 residues. Trimming left V 4 bases short and J 2 bases short, with 17 bases between. The CDR3 region is CASSEGGPANTDTQYF. The CDR3 region has the DNA TGCGCCAGCAGCGAAGGAGGGCCGGCAAACACAGATACGCAGTATTTT.

A single count supports this clone. The J gene is TRBJ2-2, the V gene TRBV7-3, with D hard to call. From germline, CDR1 is SGHTA and CDR2 FQGTGA. Trimming stripped 4 bases from V and 1 base from J, with 10 bases between. The CDR3 is 15 residues long. CDR3 amino acids: CASSSPSRNTGELFF. The DNA for the CDR3 is TGTGCCAGCAGCTCGCCGAGTAGGAACACCGGGGAGCTGTTTTTT. Full variable domain (remainder filled in from reference TRBV7-3 and TRBJ2-2): GAGVSQTPSNKVTEKGKYVELRCDPISGHTALYWYRQSLGQGPEFLIYFQGTGAADDSGLPNDRFFAVRPEGSVSTLKIQRTERGDSAVYLCASSSPSRNTGELFFGEGSRLTVL.

This chain joins TRBV4-3 and TRBJ2-7; the match to TRBD2 covers 14 bases. The germline gives CDR1 LGHNA, CDR2 YSLEER. There are 22 residues in the CDR3. The V segment lost 0 bases and the J segment 6 bases; nucleotides outside the gene matches: 22. The CDR3 DNA follows: TGCGCCAGCAGCCAAGAACGAATTTTCAGGGCCGGGACTAGCGGGAGATGGGTCGAGCAGTACTTC. Protein sequence: CASSQERIFRAGTSGRWVEQYF.

The chain carries TRBV6-5 and TRBJ2-5; weak D call: TRBD2 (6 bases). Per germline, CDR1 MNHEY and CDR2 SVGAGI. This CDR3 contains 15 residues. Trimming pared 3 bases from V and 0 bases from J, leaving 11 bases between. The DNA for the CDR3 is TGTGCCAGCAGTTATGGCGGGGAGTACCAAGAGACCCAGTACTTC. This gives the protein CASSYGGEYQETQYF.

CDR3 in amino acids: CASSNRYQDRALNTGELFF. The CDR3 DNA follows: TGTGCCAGCAGCAACCGTTATCAGGACAGGGCCCTGAACACCGGGGAGCTGTTTTTT. The rearrangement links TRBV21-1 to TRBJ2-2; whether TRBD1, the table's D call, matches the DNA was not checked. TRBV21-1 is an annotated pseudogene. The CDR3 consists of 19 residues.

The V and J genes are TRBV21-1 and TRBJ2-7; TRBD1, the table's D call, was not compared with the DNA. TRBV21-1 is a recognized pseudogene. The CDR3 contains 12 residues. The CDR3: CASRRQLGEQYF. CDR3 in DNA: TGTGCCAGCAGACGACAGCTAGGCGAGCAGTACTTC.

The chain is built from TRBV5-1 and TRBJ2-1, with 9 bases that match TRBD1. CDR1 SGHRS and CDR2 YFSETQ come from the germline V gene. The trim removed 4 bases at V and 2 bases at J, leaving 4 bases unmatched. This CDR3 region has 15 residues. The CDR3 DNA is TGCGCCAGCAGCGGGACAGGGACCCCCTACAATGAGCAGTTCTTC. Encoded protein: CASSGTGTPYNEQFF.

This rearrangement joins TRBV19 to TRBJ2-5, with D possibly matching TRBD1 (5 bases). The V end was cut by 5 bases, the J end by 5 bases, with 15 bases between. Germline V lookup: CDR1 LNHDA, CDR2 SQIVND (reference sequence). CDR3 size: 14 residues. DNA of the CDR3: TGTGCCAGTAGTGATCAGGCAGGGCATGAGACCCAGTACTTC. The encoded protein is CASSDQAGHETQYF.